Detailed here is one T cell receptor beta chain. This record belongs to a study of blood T cell repertoires in COVID-19. In the study's own analysis: Amplification of reference gene primers provided the estimated nucleated cell counts. Using immunoSEQ multiplex PCR, the repertoire was profiled, and TCRdb retains in-frame clones only, with some absent. V and J calls and clone size come straight from that table; D and trimming were deduced from the DNA. Of about 89,000 clones listed, approximately 75% are singletons. The CDR3 sequence is 13 residues long. CDR1 SEHNR and CDR2 FQNEAQ come from the germline V gene (reference sequence). J was trimmed by 4 bases and V by 8 bases; bases with no gene match: 4.

Sequenced material: peripheral blood. J is TRBJ2-1 and V is TRBV7-9; 8 positions match TRBD1. This TCR was sampled from an elderly woman with acute or convalescent COVID-19. As DNA, the CDR3 is TGTGCCAGCCAGACAGGGGAGTACAATGAGCAGTTCTTC. It is translated as CASQTGEYNEQFF.